The 20 T cell receptor beta chains presented below share a single source sample, sequenced in a study of control samples from healthy donors and cancer patients. Clones were read by immunoSEQ multiplex PCR, and TCRdb kept only the in-frame ones, dropping some. Seen here are about 130,000 clones, about 88% observed once, and the top ten hold about 3.2%. The sequenced material came from blood. These receptors were taken from a man in his fifties in good health.

The chain has TRBV5-4 and TRBJ2-3; 8 positions match TRBD1. Trimming cost V 4 bases and J 8 bases; bases outside gene matches: 18. There are 17 residues in the CDR3. CDR1 is SGHNT and CDR2 is YYREEE in the germline V gene (reference sequence). In DNA form, the CDR3 reads TGTGCCAGCAGCCCCGAACCCCGACAGGGGTTATCCGGTACGCAGTATTTT. Its translation: CASSPEPRQGLSGTQYF.

The chain carries TRBV18 and TRBJ2-2; 8 nucleotides line up with TRBD1. CDR3 length: 16 amino acids. V dropped 6 bases and J dropped 6; count of bases not matched to a gene: 12. The germline gives CDR1 KGHSH, CDR2 LQKENI. In nucleotides, the CDR3 is TGTGCCAGCTCCCGACTTGGACAGGGTACCCCCGGGGAGCTGTTTTTT. This translates into CASSRLGQGTPGELFF.

V gene TRBV27 combines with J gene TRBJ1-4, with TRBD1 matching 8 bases. The V segment lost 4 bases and the J segment 5 bases; nucleotides outside the gene matches: 9. In germline, CDR1 is MNHEY, CDR2 SMNVEV (reference sequence). The CDR3 is 16 amino acids. The CDR3 DNA is TGTGCCAGCAGTTCCTCATGGACAGGGTGGAATGAAAAACTGTTTTTT. Amino acids: CASSSSWTGWNEKLFF.

This clone is a singleton in its sample. The V call is TRBV9, the J call TRBJ1-1; TRBD1 aligns across 9 bases. The CDR3 is 16 residues long. The ends lost 4 bases at V and 1 base at J; junction bases unmatched: 8. CDR1 and CDR2 from the germline V gene are SGDLS and YYNGEE. The CDR3 nucleotides read TGTGCCAGCAGCTCTGGACAGGGGTTCCGGAACACTGAAGCTTTCTTT. Its translation is CASSSGQGFRNTEAFF.

The CDR3 is CASRRTGGPYNEQFF. CDR3 bases: TGTGCCAGTAGAAGAACGGGGGGGCCCTACAATGAGCAGTTCTTC. The rearrangement links TRBV19 to TRBJ2-1; 8 bases fit TRBD2. The ends lost 6 bases at V and 2 bases at J; junction bases unmatched: 6. CDR1 LNHDA and CDR2 SQIVND come from the germline V gene (reference sequence). The CDR3 totals 15 residues.

As regards this clone: An end of the junction differs from the germline gene, which may be a read error. The chain recombines TRBV10-2 with TRBJ2-1; 11 bases line up with TRBD2. The CDR3 runs to 15 residues. The V gene's germline CDR1 is WSHSY and CDR2 SAAADI. CDR3 bases: TGCGCAAGCACGAATAGCGGGGGGGGTTATGGTGAGCAGTTCTTC. Translated: CASTNSGGGYGEQFF.

This clone was found a few times. The genes are TRBV19 and TRBJ2-3, with D maybe TRBD2 (6 bases). V was cut by 5 bases and J by 5 bases, with 11 bases left in between. The length of the CDR3 is 13 residues. Germline V gene lookup returns CDR1 LNHDA and CDR2 SQIVND (reference sequence). The CDR3 loop is CASSFRSGDTQYF. The CDR3 nucleotides read TGTGCCAGTAGTTTCCGTAGCGGAGATACGCAGTATTTT.

The genes are TRBV4-2 and TRBJ2-7; D possibly corresponds to TRBD2 (5 bases). This CDR3 spans 15 amino acids. The V gene's germline CDR1 is LGHNA and CDR2 YNFKEQ. Trimming pared 3 bases from V and 2 bases from J, leaving 14 bases between. CDR3 bases: TGTGCCAGCAGCCAGGATAGGACTGTGGCCTACGAGCAGTACTTC. Translation: CASSQDRTVAYEQYF.

The J gene is TRBJ1-4, the V gene TRBV28, with 9 bases aligning to TRBD1. There are 17 residues in the CDR3. The V and J ends lost 3 bases and 3 bases, in that order; junction bases with no gene match: 8. CDR1 MDHEN and CDR2 SYDVKM come from the germline V gene. The CDR3 reads CASSFGTGTVPNEKLFF. CDR3 DNA sequence: TGTGCCAGCAGTTTCGGGACAGGGACGGTTCCTAATGAAAAACTGTTTTTT.

This clone has at least ten counts. This chain connects TRBV19 to TRBJ2-7; D not certain. V lost 4 bases to trimming and J lost 7 bases, with 8 bases between them. The V gene's germline CDR1 is LNHDA and CDR2 SQIVND (reference sequence). CDR3 length: 11 amino acids. CDR3 protein: CASSTSVEQYF. The CDR3 DNA reads TGTGCCAGTAGTACCTCGGTGGAGCAGTACTTC.

Here the CDR3 reads CASSLGTSGISYEQYF. CDR3 nucleotides: TGTGCCAGCAGCTTAGGGACTAGCGGAATTTCCTACGAGCAGTACTTC. This sequence joins TRBV11-2 and TRBJ2-7; 10 bases fit TRBD2. The CDR3 length is 16 residues. J lost 1 base, V lost 1 base, and 4 bases had no gene match. CDR1 is SGHAT, CDR2 FQNNGV, per germline.

The rearrangement links TRBV7-2 to TRBJ2-2; D is perhaps TRBD2 (6 bases). The CDR3 has 16 amino acids. CDR1 SGHTA and CDR2 FQGNSA come from the germline V gene. V was trimmed by 0 bases and J by 6 bases, leaving 14 bases between them. CDR3 coding DNA: TGTGCCAGCAGCTTAGCCCCCACGACTAGTGCCGGGGAGCTGTTTTTT. This gives the protein CASSLAPTTSAGELFF.

Regarding this clone: At the DNA level, this CDR3 is encoded by other sequences in the same sample as well. The chain carries TRBV5-1 and TRBJ2-7, with TRBD1 matching 8 bases. Germline loops: CDR1 SGHRS, CDR2 YFSETQ. V gave up 4 bases and J gave up 0 bases; unmatched junction bases: 6. The length of the CDR3 is 15 residues. CDR3 in DNA: TGCGCCAGCAGCCTGGGCACAGGGGGCTCCTACGAGCAGTACTTC. Translated, it gives CASSLGTGGSYEQYF.

This sequence joins TRBV28 and TRBJ2-2; D is perhaps TRBD2 (6 bases). V was cut by 11 bases and J by 6 bases, with 22 bases left in between. The V gene's germline CDR1 is MDHEN and CDR2 SYDVKM. This CDR3 spans 15 amino acids. In nucleotides, the CDR3 is TGTGCCGGTTCTTGGGGTGGGACTTCTGCCGGGGAGCTGTTTTTT. It encodes CAGSWGGTSAGELFF.

The gene calls are TRBV10-1 and TRBJ2-3, with 9 bases identical to TRBD1. CDR3 size: 17 residues. Trimming removed 6 bases from V and 7 bases from J; junction bases left unmatched: 17. Germline V CDR1 and CDR2: WNHNN, SYGVQD (reference sequence). The CDR3 DNA reads as TGCGCCAGCAGCCCCAGCGACCGGGACAGGGCCACCTATACGCAGTATTTT. Its protein is CASSPSDRDRATYTQYF.

CDR3 nucleotides: TGTGCCAGCTCACCGATCGGGGGACCGAACACTGAAGCTTTCTTT. It specifies CASSPIGGPNTEAFF. The V gene is TRBV18, the J gene TRBJ1-1; a weak D match, TRBD1 (5 bases). The CDR3 runs to 15 residues. Germline CDR1 reads KGHSH; CDR2 reads LQKENI. Trimming removed 3 bases at V and 1 base at J, with 12 bases between.

The gene calls are TRBV4-1 and TRBJ2-3; 8 bases match TRBD2. The ends lost 1 base at V and 2 bases at J; junction bases unmatched: 8. The CDR3 is 17 amino acids. CDR1 is MGHRA and CDR2 is YSYEKL in the germline V gene. As DNA, the CDR3 is TGCGCCAGCAGCCAAGTGGGAGGGGGACTAGTCACAGATACGCAGTATTTT. Protein product: CASSQVGGGLVTDTQYF.

This chain's CDR3 is CASSAKRITDSLNTEAFF. CDR3 in DNA: TGTGCCAGCAGCGCCAAAAGGATAACGGACAGCTTGAACACTGAAGCTTTCTTT. The chain employs TRBV7-3 and TRBJ1-1, with D possibly TRBD1 on 6 matching bases. The V gene lost 5 bases and the J gene lost 0 bases, with 22 bases spanning the gap. CDR3 size: 18 residues. The germline gives CDR1 SGHTA, CDR2 FQGTGA. Filled out from reference TRBV7-3 and TRBJ1-1, the complete variable domain reads GAGVSQTPSNKVTEKGKYVELRCDPISGHTALYWYRQSLGQGPEFLIYFQGTGAADDSGLPNDRFFAVRPEGSVSTLKIQRTERGDSAVYLCASSAKRITDSLNTEAFFGQGTRLTVV.

The CDR3: CASSQTRDSRGEQYF. CDR3 sequence (DNA): TGTGCCAGCAGCCAAACGCGGGACAGCCGCGGCGAGCAGTACTTC. This chain connects TRBV14 to TRBJ2-7, with D maybe TRBD1 (7 bases). The germline gives CDR1 SGHDN, CDR2 FVKESK. Trimming took off 2 bases at V and 6 bases at J, with 17 bases between the two ends. The length of the CDR3 is 15 residues.

J is TRBJ1-5 and V is TRBV6-5; the D is unclear. The germline CDR1 and CDR2 sequences are MNHEY and SVGAGI. V was clipped by 0 bases and J by 6 bases, with 12 bases between them. This CDR3 is built from 15 residues. The CDR3 DNA reads as TGTGCCAGCAGTTACTCGAAGGTTTTGGGTCAGCCCCAGCATTTT. Translation: CASSYSKVLGQPQHF.